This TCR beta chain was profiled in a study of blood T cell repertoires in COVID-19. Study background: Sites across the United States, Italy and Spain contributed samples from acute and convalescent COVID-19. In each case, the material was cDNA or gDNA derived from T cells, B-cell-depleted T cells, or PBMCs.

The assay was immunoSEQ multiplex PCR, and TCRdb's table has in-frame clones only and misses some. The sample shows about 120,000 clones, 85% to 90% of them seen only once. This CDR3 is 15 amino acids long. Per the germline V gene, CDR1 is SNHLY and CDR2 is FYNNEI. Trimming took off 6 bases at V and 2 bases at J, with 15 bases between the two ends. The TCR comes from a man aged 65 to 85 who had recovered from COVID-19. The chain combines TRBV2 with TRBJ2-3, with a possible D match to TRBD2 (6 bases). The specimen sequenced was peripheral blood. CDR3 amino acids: CASSLLADFTDTQYF. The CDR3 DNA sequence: TGTGCCAGCAGCCTCTTAGCGGATTTCACAGATACGCAGTATTTT.